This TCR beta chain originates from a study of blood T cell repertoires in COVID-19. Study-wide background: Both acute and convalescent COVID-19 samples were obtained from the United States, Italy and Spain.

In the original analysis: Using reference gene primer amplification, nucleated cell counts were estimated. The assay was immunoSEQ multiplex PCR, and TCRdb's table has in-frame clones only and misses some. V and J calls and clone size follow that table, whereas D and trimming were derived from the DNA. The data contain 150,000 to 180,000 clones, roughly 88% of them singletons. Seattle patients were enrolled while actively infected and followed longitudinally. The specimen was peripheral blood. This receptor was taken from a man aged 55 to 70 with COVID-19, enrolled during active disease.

The CDR3, as DNA: TGTGCCATCAGTGACCCGAGCCTAGCGGGCACCGGGGAGCTGTTTTTT. Its translation is CAISDPSLAGTGELFF. The rearrangement uses TRBV10-3 and TRBJ2-2; 8 bases line up with TRBD2. This CDR3 has 16 amino acids. Germline CDR1 is ENHRY and CDR2 is SYGVKD. V gave up 3 bases and J gave up 4 bases; unmatched junction bases: 7.